Below are 6 T cell receptor beta chains sequenced from a single sample in a study of T cells in Graves' hyperthyroidism and ophthalmopathy (dated by TCRdb to 2018 to 2020). The library was generated by multiplex PCR. The instrument was an Illumina HiSeq 2000. The TCR beta CDR3 regions were amplified from RNA transcripts. The TCR CDR3 was subjected to a first round of RT-PCR using the HTBI primer set and the Qiagen OneStep RT-PCR kit. The public sequencing data were trimmed at Q25 with fastp and processed into clonotypes with MiXCR by TCRdb, which kept only in-frame beta chains. Duplicate CDR3 protein sequences are folded into a single record with the most common DNA and genes. The sample table holds about half a million distinct CDR3 sequences, of which 20% were seen once. The ten top clones hold about half of the sample. Sequenced sample: blood. These receptor sequences come from a man aged 35 to 55 with Graves' ophthalmopathy.

The chain has TRBV7-2 and TRBJ2-5, with 9 bases that match TRBD2. After removal of 5 bases from V and 1 base from J, the junction contained 17 bases not matched to a gene. The CDR3 has 19 amino acids. Germline lookup yields CDR1 SGHTA and CDR2 FQGNSA. The CDR3, as DNA: TGTGCCAGCAGCGTCGGGGAGGCTAGCGGGGCCCTTTCCCAAGAGACCCAGTACTTC. Its translation is CASSVGEASGALSQETQYF. The full variable domain, its missing parts supplied by reference TRBV7-2 and TRBJ2-5, is GAGVSQSPSNKVTEKGKDVELRCDPISGHTALYWYRQSLGQGLEFLIYFQGNSAPDKSGLPSDRFSAERTGGSVSTLTIQRTQQEDSAVYLCASSVGEASGALSQETQYFGPGTRLLVL.

This clonotype turned up a few times. The junction shows a germline mismatch at one end, possibly a read error. The genes are TRBV7-7 and TRBJ2-3; D call uncertain. The CDR3 is 14 residues long. Germline V gene lookup returns CDR1 SSHAT and CDR2 FNYEAQ (reference sequence). CDR3 region: CASSLGPFTDTQYF. In DNA, the CDR3 is TGTGCTAGCAGCTTAGGACCCTTCACAGATACGCAGTATTTT. Complete variable domain (other parts from reference TRBV7-7 and TRBJ2-3): GAGVSQSPRYKVTKRGQDVTLRCDPISSHATLYWYQQALGQGPEFLTYFNYEAQPDKSGLPSDRFSAERPEGSISTLTIQRTEQRDSAMYRCASSLGPFTDTQYFGPGTRLTVL.

Regarding this clonotype: A junction end diverges from the germline sequence, so it may reflect a read error. The V and J genes are TRBV7-2 and TRBJ2-3; maybe TRBD2 (6 bases). The CDR3 totals 17 residues. The germline CDR1 and CDR2 sequences are SGHTA and FQGNSA. The CDR3 loop is CASSPSGSGGSTDTQYF. The DNA for the CDR3 is TGCGCCAGCAGCCCCTCAGGATCCGGGGGTTCAACAGATACGCAGTATTTT.

With regard to this clonotype: Germline and junction disagree at one end, which may indicate a read error. This chain links TRBV3-1 with TRBJ1-5, with D uncertain. The CDR3 has 13 residues. The V gene's germline CDR1 is LGHDT and CDR2 YNNKEL (reference sequence). CDR3 loop: CACSQGGNQPQHF. In DNA form, the CDR3 reads TGTGCCTGCAGCCAAGGTGGGAATCAGCCCCAGCATTTT.

This clonotype was counted ten times or more. The rearrangement links TRBV7-2 to TRBJ2-5, with TRBD2 matching 13 bases. Looked up from germline, CDR1 is SGHTA and CDR2 is FQGNSA. The length of the CDR3 is 16 residues. Trimming at V came to 4 bases and at J to 4 bases, leaving 6 bases not matched to a gene. CDR3 DNA sequence: TGTGCCAGCAGCTATTGGACTAGCGGGGGACTAGAGACCCAGTACTTC. Protein product: CASSYWTSGGLETQYF.

This clonotype was seen repeatedly, ten times or more. The chain has TRBV13 and TRBJ2-7; tentatively, D is TRBD2 (5 bases). CDR3 length: 13 amino acids. The V gene lost 0 bases and the J gene lost 3 bases, with 6 bases spanning the gap. Germline V CDR1 and CDR2: PRHDT, FYEKMQ (reference sequence). The CDR3 DNA reads as TGTGCCAGCAGCTTAGGGAGGGACTACGAGCAGTACTTC. It yields the protein CASSLGRDYEQYF.